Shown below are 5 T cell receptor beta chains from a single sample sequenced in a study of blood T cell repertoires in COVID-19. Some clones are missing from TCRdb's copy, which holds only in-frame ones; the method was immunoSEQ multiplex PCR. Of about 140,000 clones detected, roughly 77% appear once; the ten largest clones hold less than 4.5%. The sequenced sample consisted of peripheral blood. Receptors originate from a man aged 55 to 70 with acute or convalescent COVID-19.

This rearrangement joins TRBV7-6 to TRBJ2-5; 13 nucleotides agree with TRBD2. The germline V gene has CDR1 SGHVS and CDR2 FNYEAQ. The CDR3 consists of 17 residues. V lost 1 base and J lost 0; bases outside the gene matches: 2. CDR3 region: CASSLGGTSGNQETQYF. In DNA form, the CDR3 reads TGTGCCAGCAGCTTAGGGGGGACTAGCGGGAACCAAGAGACCCAGTACTTC.

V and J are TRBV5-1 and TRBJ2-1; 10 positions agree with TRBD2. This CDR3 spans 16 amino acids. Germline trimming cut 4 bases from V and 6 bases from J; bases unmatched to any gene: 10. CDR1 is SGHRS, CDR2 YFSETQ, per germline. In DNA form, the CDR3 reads TGCGCCAGCAGCCCATGGGCCAGCGGGAGGGGCAATGAGCAGTTCTTC. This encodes CASSPWASGRGNEQFF.

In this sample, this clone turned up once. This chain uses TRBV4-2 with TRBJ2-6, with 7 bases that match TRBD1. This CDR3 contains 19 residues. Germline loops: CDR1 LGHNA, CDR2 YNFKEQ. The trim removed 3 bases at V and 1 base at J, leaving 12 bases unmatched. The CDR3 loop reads CASSQLQGGYSSGANVLTF. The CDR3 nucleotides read TGTGCCAGCAGCCAGCTGCAAGGGGGCTATTCGTCTGGGGCCAACGTCCTGACTTTC.

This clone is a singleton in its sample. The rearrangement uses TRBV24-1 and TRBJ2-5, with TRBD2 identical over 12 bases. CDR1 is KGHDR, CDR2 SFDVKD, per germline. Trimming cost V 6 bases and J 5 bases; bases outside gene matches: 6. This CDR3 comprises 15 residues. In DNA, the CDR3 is TGTGCCACCAGTTCTAGCGGGAGGGGTGGGGAGACCCAGTACTTC. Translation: CATSSSGRGGETQYF.

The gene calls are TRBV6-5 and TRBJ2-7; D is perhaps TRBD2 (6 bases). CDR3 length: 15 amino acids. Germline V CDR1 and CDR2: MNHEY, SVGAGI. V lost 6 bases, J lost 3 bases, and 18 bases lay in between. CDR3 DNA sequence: TGTGCCAGCAGAGAGAGGGAGGCCGGAGGCTACGAGCAGTACTTC. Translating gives CASREREAGGYEQYF.